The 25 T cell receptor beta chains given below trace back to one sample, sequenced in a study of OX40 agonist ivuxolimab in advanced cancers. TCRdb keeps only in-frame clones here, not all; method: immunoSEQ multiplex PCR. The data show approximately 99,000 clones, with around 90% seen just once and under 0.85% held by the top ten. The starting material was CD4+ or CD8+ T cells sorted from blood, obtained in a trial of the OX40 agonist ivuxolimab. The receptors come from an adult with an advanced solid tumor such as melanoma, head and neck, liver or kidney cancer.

The CDR3 bases are TGTGCTAGTGTCATGGGATCAGTGGCTGGGGCCAACGTCCTGACTTTC. This sequence encodes CASVMGSVAGANVLTF. This chain connects TRBV12-5 to TRBJ2-6, with unresolved D. Germline V CDR1 and CDR2: LGHNT, FRNRAP. The V and J ends lost 7 bases and 2 bases respectively, with 15 bases between them. The length of the CDR3 is 16 residues.

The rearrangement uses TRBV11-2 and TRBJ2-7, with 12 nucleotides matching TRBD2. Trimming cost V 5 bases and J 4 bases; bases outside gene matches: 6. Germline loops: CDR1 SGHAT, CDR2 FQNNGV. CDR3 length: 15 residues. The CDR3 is CASSPGLAGQYEQYF. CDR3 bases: TGTGCCAGCAGCCCGGGACTAGCGGGTCAATACGAGCAGTACTTC.

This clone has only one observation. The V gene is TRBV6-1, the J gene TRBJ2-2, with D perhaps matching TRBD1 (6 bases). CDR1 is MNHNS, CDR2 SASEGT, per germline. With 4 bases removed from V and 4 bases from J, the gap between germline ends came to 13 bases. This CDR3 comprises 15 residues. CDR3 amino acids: CASSGLDRFTGELFF. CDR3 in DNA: TGTGCCAGCAGTGGACTTGACAGGTTCACCGGGGAGCTGTTTTTT.

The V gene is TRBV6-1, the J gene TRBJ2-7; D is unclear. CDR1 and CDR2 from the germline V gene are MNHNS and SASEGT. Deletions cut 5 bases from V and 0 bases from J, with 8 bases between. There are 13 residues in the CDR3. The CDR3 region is CASSLLHSYEQYF. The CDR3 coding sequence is TGTGCCAGCAGTTTGTTGCACTCCTACGAGCAGTACTTC.

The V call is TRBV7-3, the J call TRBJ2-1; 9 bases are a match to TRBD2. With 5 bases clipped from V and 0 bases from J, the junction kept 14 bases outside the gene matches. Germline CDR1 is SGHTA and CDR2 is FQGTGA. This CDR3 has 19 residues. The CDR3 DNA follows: TGTGCCAGCAGCCCACGGGGTAGCGGGAGTTCCGACTCCTACAATGAGCAGTTCTTC. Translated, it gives CASSPRGSGSSDSYNEQFF.

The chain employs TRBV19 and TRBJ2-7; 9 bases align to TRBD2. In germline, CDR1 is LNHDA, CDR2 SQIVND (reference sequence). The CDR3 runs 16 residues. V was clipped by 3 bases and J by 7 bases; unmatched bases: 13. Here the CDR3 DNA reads TGTGCCAGTAGTATGTTGAGCGGGGGGATCTCGAGGGAGCAGTACTTC. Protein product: CASSMLSGGISREQYF.

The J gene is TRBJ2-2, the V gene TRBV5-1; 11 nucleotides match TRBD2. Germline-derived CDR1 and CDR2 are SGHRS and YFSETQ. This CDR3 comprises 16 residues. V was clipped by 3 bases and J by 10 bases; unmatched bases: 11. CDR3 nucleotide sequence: TGCGCCAGCAGCTCCATAGCGGGAGGGCCAAACGAGGAGCTGTTTTTT. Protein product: CASSSIAGGPNEELFF. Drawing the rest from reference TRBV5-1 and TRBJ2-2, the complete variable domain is KAGVTQTPRYLIKTRGQQVTLSCSPISGHRSVSWYQQTPGQGLQFLFEYFSETQRNKGNFPGRFSGRQFSNSRSEMNVSTLELGDSALYLCASSSIAGGPNEELFFGEGSRLTVL.

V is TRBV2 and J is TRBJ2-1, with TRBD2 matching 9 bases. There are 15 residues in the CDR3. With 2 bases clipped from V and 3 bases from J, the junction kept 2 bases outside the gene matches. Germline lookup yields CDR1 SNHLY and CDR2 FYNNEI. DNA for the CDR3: TGTGCCAGCAGTGAATCTAGCGGGAACTACAATGAGCAGTTCTTC. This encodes CASSESSGNYNEQFF.

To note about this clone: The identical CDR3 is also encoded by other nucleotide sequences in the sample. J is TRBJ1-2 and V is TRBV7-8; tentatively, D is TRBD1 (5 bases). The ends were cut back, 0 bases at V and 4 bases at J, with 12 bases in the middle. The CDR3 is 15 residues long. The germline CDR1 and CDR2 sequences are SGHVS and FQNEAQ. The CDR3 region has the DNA TGTGCCAGCAGCTTAGCGGTGGGGCTAGTCTATGGCTACACCTTC. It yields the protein CASSLAVGLVYGYTF.

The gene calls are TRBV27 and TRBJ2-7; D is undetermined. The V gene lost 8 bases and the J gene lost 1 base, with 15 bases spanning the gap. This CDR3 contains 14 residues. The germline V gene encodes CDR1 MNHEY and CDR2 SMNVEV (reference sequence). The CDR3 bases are TGTGCCAGCCAGTCTAGAACGCAGTCCTACGAGCAGTACTTC. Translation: CASQSRTQSYEQYF.

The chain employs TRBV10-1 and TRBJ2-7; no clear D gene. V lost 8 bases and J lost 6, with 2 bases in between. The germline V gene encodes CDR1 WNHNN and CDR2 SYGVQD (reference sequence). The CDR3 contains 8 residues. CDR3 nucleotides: TGCGCCAGCGGCGAGCAGTACTTC. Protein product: CASGEQYF.

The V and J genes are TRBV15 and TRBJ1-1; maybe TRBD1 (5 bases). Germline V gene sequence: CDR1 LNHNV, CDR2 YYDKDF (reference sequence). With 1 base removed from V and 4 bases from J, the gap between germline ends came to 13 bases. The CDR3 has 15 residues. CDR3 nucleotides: TGTGCCACCAGCAGAGTAGTGCTGGGGGGCACTGAAGCTTTCTTT. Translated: CATSRVVLGGTEAFF.

CDR3 in DNA: TGCGCCAGCAGCTTGGGTGGGGGAGGAAACACTGAAGCTTTCTTT. This gives the protein CASSLGGGGNTEAFF. This chain uses TRBV5-1 with TRBJ1-1; perhaps TRBD1 as D (5 bases). Trimming cost V 0 bases and J 2 bases, with 11 bases left between them. The germline gives CDR1 SGHRS, CDR2 YFSETQ. The CDR3 is 15 amino acids. Using reference TRBV5-1 and TRBJ1-1 for the parts outside the CDR3, the full variable domain is KAGVTQTPRYLIKTRGQQVTLSCSPISGHRSVSWYQQTPGQGLQFLFEYFSETQRNKGNFPGRFSGRQFSNSRSEMNVSTLELGDSALYLCASSLGGGGNTEAFFGQGTRLTVV.

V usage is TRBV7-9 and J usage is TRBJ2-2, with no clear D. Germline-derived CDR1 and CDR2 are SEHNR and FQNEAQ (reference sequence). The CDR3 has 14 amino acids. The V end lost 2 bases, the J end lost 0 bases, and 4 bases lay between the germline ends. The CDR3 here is CASSLPSNTGELFF. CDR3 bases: TGTGCCAGCAGCTTACCATCGAACACCGGGGAGCTGTTTTTT. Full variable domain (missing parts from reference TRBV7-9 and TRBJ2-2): DTGVSQNPRHKITKRGQNVTFRCDPISEHNRLYWYRQTLGQGPEFLTYFQNEAQLEKSRLLSDRFSAERPKGSFSTLEIQRTEQGDSAMYLCASSLPSNTGELFFGEGSRLTVL.

CDR3 in amino acids: CARGTSGSHGELFF. The CDR3 DNA reads TGTGCCAGAGGGACTAGCGGGAGCCACGGGGAGCTGTTTTTT. The rearrangement uses TRBV2 and TRBJ2-2; 14 bases map to TRBD2. Germline V CDR1 and CDR2: SNHLY, FYNNEI. The length of the CDR3 is 14 residues. Unmatched junction bases numbered 4, after V lost 9 bases and J lost 7 bases.

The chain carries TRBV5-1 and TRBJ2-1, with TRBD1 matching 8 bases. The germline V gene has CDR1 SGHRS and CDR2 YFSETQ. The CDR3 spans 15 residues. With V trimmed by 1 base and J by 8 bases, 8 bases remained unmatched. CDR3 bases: TGCGCCAGCAGCTTGTCGGGACAGGTAGAACATGAGCAGTTCTTC. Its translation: CASSLSGQVEHEQFF. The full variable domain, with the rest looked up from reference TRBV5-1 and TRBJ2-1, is KAGVTQTPRYLIKTRGQQVTLSCSPISGHRSVSWYQQTPGQGLQFLFEYFSETQRNKGNFPGRFSGRQFSNSRSEMNVSTLELGDSALYLCASSLSGQVEHEQFFGPGTRLTVL.

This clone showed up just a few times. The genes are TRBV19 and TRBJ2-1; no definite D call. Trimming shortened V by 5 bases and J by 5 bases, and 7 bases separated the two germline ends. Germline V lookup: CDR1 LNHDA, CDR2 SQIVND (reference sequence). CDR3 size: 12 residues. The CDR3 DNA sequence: TGTGCCAGTAGTCGTAGCAACAATGAGCAGTTCTTC. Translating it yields CASSRSNNEQFF.

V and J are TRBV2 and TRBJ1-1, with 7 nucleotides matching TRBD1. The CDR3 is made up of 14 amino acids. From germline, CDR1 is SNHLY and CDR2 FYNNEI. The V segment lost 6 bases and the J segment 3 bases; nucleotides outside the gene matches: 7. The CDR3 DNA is TGTGCCAGCAGACTAAGGGGGCTTGACACTGAAGCTTTCTTT. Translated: CASRLRGLDTEAFF.

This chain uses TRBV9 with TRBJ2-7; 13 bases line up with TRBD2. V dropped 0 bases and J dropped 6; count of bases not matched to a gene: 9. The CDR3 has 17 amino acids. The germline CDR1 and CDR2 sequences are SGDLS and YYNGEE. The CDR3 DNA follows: TGTGCCAGCAGCGTAGGACTAGCGGGGGGCCGGGGGAGCGAGCAGTACTTC. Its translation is CASSVGLAGGRGSEQYF.

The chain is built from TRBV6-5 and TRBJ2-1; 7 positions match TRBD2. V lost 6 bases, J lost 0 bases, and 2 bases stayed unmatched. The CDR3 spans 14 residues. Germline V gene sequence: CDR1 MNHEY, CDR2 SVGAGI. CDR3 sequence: CASRASGSYNEQFF. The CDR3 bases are TGTGCCAGCAGGGCTAGCGGCTCCTACAATGAGCAGTTCTTC.

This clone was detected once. This CDR3 is CSVDDKGSGETQYF. The CDR3 nucleotides read TGCAGCGTTGATGATAAGGGGTCGGGAGAGACCCAGTACTTC. The chain is built from TRBV29-1 and TRBJ2-5; D perhaps matches TRBD1 (5 bases). The CDR3 sequence is 14 residues long. Germline-derived CDR1 and CDR2 are SQVTM and ANQGSEA. V lost 3 bases, J lost 4 bases, and 15 bases lay in between.

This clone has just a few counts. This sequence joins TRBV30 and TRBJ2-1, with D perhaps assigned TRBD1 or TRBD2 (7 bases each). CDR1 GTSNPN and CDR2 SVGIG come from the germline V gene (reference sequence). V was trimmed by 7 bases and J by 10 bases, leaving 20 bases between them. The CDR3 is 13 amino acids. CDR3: CALSGGVTGEQFF. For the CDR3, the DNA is TGTGCCTTATCAGGGGGGGTAACGGGCGAGCAGTTCTTC.

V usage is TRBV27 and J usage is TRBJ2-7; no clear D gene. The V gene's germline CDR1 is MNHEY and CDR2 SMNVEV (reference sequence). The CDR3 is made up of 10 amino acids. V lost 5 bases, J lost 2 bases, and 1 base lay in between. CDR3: CASSAYEQYF. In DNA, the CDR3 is TGTGCCAGCAGTGCCTACGAGCAGTACTTC.

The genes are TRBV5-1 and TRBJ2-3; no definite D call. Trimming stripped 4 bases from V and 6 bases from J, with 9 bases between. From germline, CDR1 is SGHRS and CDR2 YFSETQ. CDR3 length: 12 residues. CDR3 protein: CASSRTEDTQYF. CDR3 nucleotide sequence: TGCGCCAGCAGCCGGACCGAGGATACGCAGTATTTT.

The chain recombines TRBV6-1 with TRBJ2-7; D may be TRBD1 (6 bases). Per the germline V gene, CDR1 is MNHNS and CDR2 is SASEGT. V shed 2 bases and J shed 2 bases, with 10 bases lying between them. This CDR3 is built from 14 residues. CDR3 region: CASSELRGPYEQYF. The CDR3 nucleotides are TGTGCCAGCAGTGAACTCAGGGGCCCCTACGAGCAGTACTTC.